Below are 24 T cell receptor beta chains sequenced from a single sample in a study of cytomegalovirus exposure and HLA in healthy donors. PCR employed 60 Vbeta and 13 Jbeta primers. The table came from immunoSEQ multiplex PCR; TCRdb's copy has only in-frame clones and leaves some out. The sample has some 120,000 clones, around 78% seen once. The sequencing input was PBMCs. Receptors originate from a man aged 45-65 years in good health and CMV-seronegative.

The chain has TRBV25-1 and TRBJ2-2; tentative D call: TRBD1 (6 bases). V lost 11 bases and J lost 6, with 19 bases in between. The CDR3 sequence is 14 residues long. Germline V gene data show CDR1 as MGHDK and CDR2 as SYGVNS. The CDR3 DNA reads TGTGCCCACGGGGAAACAGGGAAGGCCGGGGAGCTGTTTTTT. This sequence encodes CAHGETGKAGELFF. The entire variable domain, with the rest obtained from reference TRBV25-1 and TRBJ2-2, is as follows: EADIYQTPRYLVIGTGKKITLECSQTMGHDKMYWYQQDPGMELHLIHYSYGVNSTEKGDLSSESTVSRIRTEHFPLTLESARPSHTSQYLCAHGETGKAGELFFGEGSRLTVL.

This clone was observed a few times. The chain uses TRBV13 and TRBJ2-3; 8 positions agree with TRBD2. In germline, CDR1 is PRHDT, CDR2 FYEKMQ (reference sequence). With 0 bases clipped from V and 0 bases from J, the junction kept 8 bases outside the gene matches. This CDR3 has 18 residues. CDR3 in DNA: TGTGCCAGCAGCTTAGGATCTAGCGGGCCCGAAAGCACAGATACGCAGTATTTT. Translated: CASSLGSSGPESTDTQYF.

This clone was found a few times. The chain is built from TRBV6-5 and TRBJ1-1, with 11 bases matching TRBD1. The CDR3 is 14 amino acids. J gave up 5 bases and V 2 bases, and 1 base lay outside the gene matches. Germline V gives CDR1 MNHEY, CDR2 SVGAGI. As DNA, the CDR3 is TGTGCCAGCAGTTACGGACAGGGGGCAACTGAAGCTTTCTTT. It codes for CASSYGQGATEAFF.

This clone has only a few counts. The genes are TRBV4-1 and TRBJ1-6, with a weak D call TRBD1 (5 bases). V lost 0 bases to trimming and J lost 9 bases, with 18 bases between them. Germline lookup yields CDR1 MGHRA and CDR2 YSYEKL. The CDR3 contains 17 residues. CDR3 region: CASSQDIGQGRVSPLHF. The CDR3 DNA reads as TGCGCCAGCAGCCAAGATATCGGGCAGGGTAGAGTTTCACCCCTCCACTTT.

DNA of the CDR3: TGTGCCAGTAGTATAGGGAGGGGGGGGGATACGCAGTATTTT. It translates to CASSIGRGGDTQYF. The V call is TRBV19, the J call TRBJ2-3, with a possible D match to TRBD2 (7 bases). Trimming stripped 1 base from V and 6 bases from J, with 11 bases between. The CDR3 has 14 residues. CDR1 and CDR2 (germline): LNHDA, SQIVND (reference sequence).

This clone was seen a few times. The DNA for the CDR3 is TGTGCCAGCAGCCCAGACAGGGGATGGGGCTATGGCTACACCTTC. It is translated as CASSPDRGWGYGYTF. The chain has TRBV7-9 and TRBJ1-2; 8 bases match TRBD1. V gave up 5 bases and J gave up 4 bases; unmatched junction bases: 9. Germline V CDR1 and CDR2: SEHNR, FQNEAQ (reference sequence). This CDR3 contains 15 residues.

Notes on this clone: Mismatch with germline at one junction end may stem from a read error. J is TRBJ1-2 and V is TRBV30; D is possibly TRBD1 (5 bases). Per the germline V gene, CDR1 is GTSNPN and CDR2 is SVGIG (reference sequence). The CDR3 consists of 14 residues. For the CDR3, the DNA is TGTGCCAGGAGTGTAAGTGGGCAGGGCACTGGCTACACCTTC. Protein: CARSVSGQGTGYTF.

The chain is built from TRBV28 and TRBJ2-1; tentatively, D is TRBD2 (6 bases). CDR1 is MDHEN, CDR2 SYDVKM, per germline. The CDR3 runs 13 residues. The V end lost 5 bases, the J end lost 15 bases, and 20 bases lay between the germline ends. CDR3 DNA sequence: TGTGCCAGCAGTAGAGGGAGGCCGGGAAGTTCGTTCTTC. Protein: CASSRGRPGSSFF.

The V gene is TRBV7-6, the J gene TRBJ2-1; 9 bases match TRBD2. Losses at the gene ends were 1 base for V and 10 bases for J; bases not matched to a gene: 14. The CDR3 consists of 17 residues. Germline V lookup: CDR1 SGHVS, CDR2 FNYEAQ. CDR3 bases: TGTGCCAGCAGCTTAGGGGGAGGCGGGGGGGCGGTTGAAGAGCAGTTCTTC. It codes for CASSLGGGGGAVEEQFF. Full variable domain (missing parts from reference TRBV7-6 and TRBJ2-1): GAGVSQSPRYKVTKRGQDVALRCDPISGHVSLYWYRQALGQGPEFLTYFNYEAQQDKSGLPNDRFSAERPEGSISTLTIQRTEQRDSAMYRCASSLGGGGGAVEEQFFGPGTRLTVL.

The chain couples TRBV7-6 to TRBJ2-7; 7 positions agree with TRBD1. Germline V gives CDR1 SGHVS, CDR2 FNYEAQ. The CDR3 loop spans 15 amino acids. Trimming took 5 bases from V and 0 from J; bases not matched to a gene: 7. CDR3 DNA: TGTGCCAGCAGCCCAGGGGGACAACTCTCCTACGAGCAGTACTTC. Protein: CASSPGGQLSYEQYF.

This CDR3 is CASSVGAGGTEQYF. The CDR3 nucleotides read TGTGCCAGCAGCGTAGGAGCGGGGGGGACCGAGCAGTACTTC. V gene TRBV9 combines with J gene TRBJ2-7, with 10 bases identical to TRBD2. The germline V gene encodes CDR1 SGDLS and CDR2 YYNGEE. The CDR3 is 14 residues long. Trimming took 0 bases from V and 6 from J; bases not matched to a gene: 3. Variable domain in full (rest from reference TRBV9 and TRBJ2-7): DSGVTQTPKHLITATGQRVTLRCSPRSGDLSVYWYQQSLDQGLQFLIQYYNGEERAKGNILERFSAQQFPDLHSELNLSSLELGDSALYFCASSVGAGGTEQYFGPGTRLTVT.

In DNA, the CDR3 is TGCGCCAGCAGCTTGGAGCCCGGAAACACCATATATTTT. It codes for CASSLEPGNTIYF. The rearrangement uses TRBV5-1 and TRBJ1-3; D is unresolved. This CDR3 has 13 amino acids. Germline V lookup: CDR1 SGHRS, CDR2 YFSETQ. V gave up 0 bases and J gave up 4 bases, with 5 bases separating them.

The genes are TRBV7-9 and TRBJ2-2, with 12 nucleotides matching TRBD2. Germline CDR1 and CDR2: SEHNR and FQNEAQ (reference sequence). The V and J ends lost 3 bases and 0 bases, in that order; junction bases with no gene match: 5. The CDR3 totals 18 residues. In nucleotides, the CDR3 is TGTGCCAGCAGCTTCCCACTAGCGGGGGGCGCGAACACCGGGGAGCTGTTTTTT. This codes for CASSFPLAGGANTGELFF. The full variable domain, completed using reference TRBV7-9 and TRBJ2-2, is DTGVSQNPRHKITKRGQNVTFRCDPISEHNRLYWYRQTLGQGPEFLTYFQNEAQLEKSRLLSDRFSAERPKGSFSTLEIQRTEQGDSAMYLCASSFPLAGGANTGELFFGEGSRLTVL.

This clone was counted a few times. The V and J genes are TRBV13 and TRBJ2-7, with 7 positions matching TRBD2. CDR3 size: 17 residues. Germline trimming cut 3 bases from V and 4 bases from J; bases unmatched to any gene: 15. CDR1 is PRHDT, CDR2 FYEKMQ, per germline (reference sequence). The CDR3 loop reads CASSFSGAAWGLYEQYV. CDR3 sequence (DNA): TGTGCCAGCAGCTTTTCCGGGGCGGCGTGGGGACTATACGAGCAGTACGTC.

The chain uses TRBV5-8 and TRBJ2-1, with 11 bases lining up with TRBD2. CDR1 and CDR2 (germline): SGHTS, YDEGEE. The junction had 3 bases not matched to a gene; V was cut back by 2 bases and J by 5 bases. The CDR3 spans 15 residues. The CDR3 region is CASSFLAGGNNEQFF. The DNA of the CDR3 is TGTGCCAGCAGCTTTCTAGCGGGGGGAAACAATGAGCAGTTCTTC.

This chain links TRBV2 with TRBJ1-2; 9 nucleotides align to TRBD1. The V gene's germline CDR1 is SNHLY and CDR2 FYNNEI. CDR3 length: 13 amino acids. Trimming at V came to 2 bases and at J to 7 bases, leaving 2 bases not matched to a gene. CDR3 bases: TGTGCCAGCAGTGAATTGGACAGGGGTGGCTACACCTTC. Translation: CASSELDRGGYTF.

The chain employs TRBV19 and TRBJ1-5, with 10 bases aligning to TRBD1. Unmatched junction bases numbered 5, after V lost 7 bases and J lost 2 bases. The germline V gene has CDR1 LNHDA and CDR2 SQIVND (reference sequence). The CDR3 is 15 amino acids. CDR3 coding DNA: TGTGCCAGTAACCCCGGACAGGGGGGCAATCAGCCCCAGCATTTT. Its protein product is CASNPGQGGNQPQHF.

The CDR3 loop reads CASSPASDYGYTF. The CDR3 DNA follows: TGTGCCAGCAGCCCCGCGAGTGACTATGGCTACACCTTC. The chain is built from TRBV11-2 and TRBJ1-2; the D is unclear. The CDR3 covers 13 residues. Per germline, CDR1 SGHAT and CDR2 FQNNGV. V was trimmed by 5 bases and J by 3 bases, leaving 10 bases between them.

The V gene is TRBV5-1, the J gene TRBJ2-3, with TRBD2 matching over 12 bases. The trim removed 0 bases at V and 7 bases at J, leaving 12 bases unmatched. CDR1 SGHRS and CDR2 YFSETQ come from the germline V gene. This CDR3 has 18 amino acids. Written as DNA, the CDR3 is TGCGCCAGCAGCTTGGAGGCTAGCGGGGGGGCCGTCACGTATACGCAGTATTTT. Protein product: CASSLEASGGAVTYTQYF.

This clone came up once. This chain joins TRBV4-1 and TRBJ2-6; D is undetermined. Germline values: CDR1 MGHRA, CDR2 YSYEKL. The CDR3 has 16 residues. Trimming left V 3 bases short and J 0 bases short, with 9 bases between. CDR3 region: CASSHPVYSGANVLTF. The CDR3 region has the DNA TGCGCCAGCAGCCATCCTGTCTACTCTGGGGCCAACGTCCTGACTTTC.

The CDR3 DNA reads as TGTGCCAGTAGTGAATTACAAGGAGCGGTGGAGACCCAGTACTTC. Protein product: CASSELQGAVETQYF. V usage is TRBV19 and J usage is TRBJ2-5; TRBD2 might be the D (5 bases). The length of the CDR3 is 15 residues. Looked up from germline, CDR1 is LNHDA and CDR2 is SQIVND (reference sequence). Trimming pared 5 bases from V and 5 bases from J, leaving 18 bases between.

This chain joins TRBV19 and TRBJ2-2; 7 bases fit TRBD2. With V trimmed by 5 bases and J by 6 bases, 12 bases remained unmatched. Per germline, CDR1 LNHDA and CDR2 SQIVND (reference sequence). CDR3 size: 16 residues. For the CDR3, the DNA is TGTGCCAGTAGTTCTTGGACTAGTTCTCACGCCGGGGAGCTGTTTTTT. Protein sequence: CASSSWTSSHAGELFF. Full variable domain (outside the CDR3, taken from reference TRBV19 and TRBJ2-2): DGGITQSPKYLFRKEGQNVTLSCEQNLNHDAMYWYRQDPGQGLRLIYYSQIVNDFQKGDIAEGYSVSREKKESFPLTVTSAQKNPTAFYLCASSSWTSSHAGELFFGEGSRLTVL.

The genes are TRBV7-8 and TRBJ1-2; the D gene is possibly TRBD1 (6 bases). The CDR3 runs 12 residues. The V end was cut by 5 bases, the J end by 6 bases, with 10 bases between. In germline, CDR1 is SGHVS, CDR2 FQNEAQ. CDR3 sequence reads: CASSREGDGYTF. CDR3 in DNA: TGTGCCAGCAGCCGAGAGGGGGATGGCTACACCTTC. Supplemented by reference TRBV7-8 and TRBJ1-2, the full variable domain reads GAGVSQSPRYKVAKRGQDVALRCDPISGHVSLFWYQQALGQGPEFLTYFQNEAQLDKSGLPSDRFFAERPEGSVSTLKIQRTQQEDSAVYLCASSREGDGYTFGSGTRLTVV.

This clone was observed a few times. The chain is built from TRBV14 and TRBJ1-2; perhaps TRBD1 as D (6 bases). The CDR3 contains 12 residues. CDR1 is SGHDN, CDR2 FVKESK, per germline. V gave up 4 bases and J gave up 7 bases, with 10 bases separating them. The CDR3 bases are TGTGCCAGCAGCCCGGGGGGCCGTGGCTACACCTTC. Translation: CASSPGGRGYTF.